This T cell receptor (beta chain) was profiled in a study of blood T cell repertoires in COVID-19. Germline V lookup: CDR1 LGHDT, CDR2 YNNKEL (reference sequence). The CDR3 is 16 amino acids. The germline V and J ends were trimmed by 6 bases and 3 bases, with 18 bases remaining between them. Sequenced by immunoSEQ multiplex PCR; TCRdb stores in-frame clones only, minus some. The sample lists some 180,000 clones, 80% to 90% occurring once. The sequence was collected from a man aged 65 to 85 with active or convalescent COVID-19. V is TRBV3-1 (or the pseudogene TRBV3-2) and J is TRBJ2-1; a weak D match, TRBD2 (7 bases). Material for sequencing was peripheral blood. The CDR3 DNA sequence: TGTGCCAGCAGGAGGGCGGGGGCCAGAAACTACAATGAGCAGTTCTTC. Protein product: CASRRAGARNYNEQFF.